The clone carrying this T cell receptor beta chain was detected a few times. The data originate from a study of control samples from healthy donors and cancer patients. Only in-frame clones appear in the TCRdb table, and some are missing; sequencing was by immunoSEQ multiplex PCR. The profile shows about 93,000 clones, less than 90% of them singletons. The CDR3 covers 17 residues. Germline CDR1 and CDR2: SGHAT and FQNNGV. J was trimmed by 0 bases and V by 5 bases; bases with no gene match: 10. V and J are TRBV11-2 and TRBJ1-3, with 7 bases fitting TRBD1. Sequenced input: blood. This clonotype was sampled from a woman in her seventies in good health. This chain's CDR3 is CASSTINRGFSGNTIYF. CDR3 nucleotides: TGTGCCAGCAGCACCATTAACAGGGGTTTCTCTGGAAACACCATATATTTT.